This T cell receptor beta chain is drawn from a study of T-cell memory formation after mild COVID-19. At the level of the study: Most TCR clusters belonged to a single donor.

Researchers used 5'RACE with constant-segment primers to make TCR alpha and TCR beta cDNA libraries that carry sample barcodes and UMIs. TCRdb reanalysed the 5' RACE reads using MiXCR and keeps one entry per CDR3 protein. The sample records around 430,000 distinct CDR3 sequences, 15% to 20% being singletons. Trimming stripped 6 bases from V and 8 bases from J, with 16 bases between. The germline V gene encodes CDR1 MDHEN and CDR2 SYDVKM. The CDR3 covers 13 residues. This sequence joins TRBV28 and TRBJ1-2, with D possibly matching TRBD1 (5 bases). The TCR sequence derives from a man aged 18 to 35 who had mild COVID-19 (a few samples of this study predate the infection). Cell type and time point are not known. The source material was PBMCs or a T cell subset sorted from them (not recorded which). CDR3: CASSTLGRTGYTF. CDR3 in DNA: TGTGCCAGCAGCACCCTCGGGAGGACAGGCTACACCTTC.